The clone carrying this T cell receptor (beta chain) appeared a few times. Its antigen is still unknown. TCR beta CDR3 region amplification was performed from RNA transcripts. RT-PCR in the first round (using the HTBI primer set) targeted the TCR CDR3. One entry per CDR3 protein results from TCRdb running MiXCR on the multiplex PCR reads. The repertoire holds about half a million distinct CDR3 sequences, with roughly 24% as singletons. This sample stems from a study of T cells in Graves' hyperthyroidism and ophthalmopathy. Study-wide points: The model predicted ophthalmopathy a median around 6 months before onset.

Germline values: CDR1 SGHTA, CDR2 FQGNSA. The V and J ends lost 1 base and 2 bases respectively, with 8 bases between them. The length of the CDR3 is 14 residues. Ophthalmopathy cases scored 3 or more on the Clinical Activity Score and 4 or more on NOSPECS grade, with duration below 3 months. The TCR originated in a woman aged 25 to 39 with Graves' ophthalmopathy. The rearrangement uses TRBV7-2 and TRBJ2-5; a weak D match, TRBD2 (6 bases). Specimen: blood. CDR3 DNA: TGTGCCAGCAGCTTAGGGGACTTTCAAGAGACCCAGTACTTC. Residues: CASSLGDFQETQYF.